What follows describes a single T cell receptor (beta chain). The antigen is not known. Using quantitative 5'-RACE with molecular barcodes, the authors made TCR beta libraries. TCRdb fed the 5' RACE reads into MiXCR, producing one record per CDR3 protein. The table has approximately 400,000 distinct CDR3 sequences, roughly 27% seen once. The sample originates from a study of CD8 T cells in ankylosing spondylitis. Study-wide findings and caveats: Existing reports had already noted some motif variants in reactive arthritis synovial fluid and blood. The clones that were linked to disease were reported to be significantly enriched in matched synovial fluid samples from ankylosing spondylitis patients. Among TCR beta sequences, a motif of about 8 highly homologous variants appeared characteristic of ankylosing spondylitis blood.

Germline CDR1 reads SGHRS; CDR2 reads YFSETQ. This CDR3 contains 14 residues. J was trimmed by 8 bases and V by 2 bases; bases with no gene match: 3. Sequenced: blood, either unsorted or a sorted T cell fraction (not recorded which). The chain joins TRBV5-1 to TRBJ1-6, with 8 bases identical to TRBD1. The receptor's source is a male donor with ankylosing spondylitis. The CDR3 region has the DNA TGCGCCAGCAGCTTAGAACAGGGGGATTCACCCCTCCACTTT. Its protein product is CASSLEQGDSPLHF.